The 9 T cell receptor beta chains presented below share a single source sample, sequenced in a study of blood T cell repertoires in COVID-19. Only in-frame clones appear in the TCRdb table, and some are missing; sequencing was by immunoSEQ multiplex PCR. Of about 140,000 clones in the sample, 84% are singletons; the top ten hold 5.5%. Sequencing used PBMCs or T cells enriched from blood (not recorded which). The receptors stem from a man aged 40-55 years with acute COVID-19.

J is TRBJ1-6 and V is TRBV7-2; D perhaps matches TRBD1 (5 bases). The germline V and J ends were trimmed by 1 base and 9 bases, with 10 bases remaining between them. This CDR3 is built from 14 residues. Germline CDR1 reads SGHTA; CDR2 reads FQGNSA. Written as DNA, the CDR3 is TGTGCCAGCAGCTTAGGTCAGGGAGGTTCACCCCTCCACTTT. Translating gives CASSLGQGGSPLHF.

This rearrangement joins TRBV29-1 to TRBJ1-2; TRBD1 agrees at 8 bases. The length of the CDR3 is 14 residues. The germline V gene encodes CDR1 SQVTM and CDR2 ANQGSEA. V trimming: 2 bases; J trimming: 8 bases; junction bases outside the gene matches: 10. The DNA for the CDR3 is TGCAGCGTTGAAAGGGGGCAGGGGGCGGACGGCTACACCTTC. It encodes CSVERGQGADGYTF.

The chain employs TRBV12-3 or TRBV12-4 and TRBJ1-5; D is possibly TRBD1 (5 bases). Trimming removed 5 bases at V and 9 bases at J, with 14 bases between. This CDR3 is 13 amino acids long. CDR3 region: CASSPLRVSPQHF. The CDR3 nucleotides are TGTGCCAGCAGTCCCCTCAGGGTGTCGCCCCAGCATTTT.

This chain uses TRBV7-8 with TRBJ2-1, with 9 bases identical to TRBD2. CDR3 length equals 16 residues. The J segment lost 6 bases and the V segment lost 1 base, leaving 7 bases of the junction unmatched. The germline gives CDR1 SGHVS, CDR2 FQNEAQ. CDR3 in amino acids: CASSLDSAGGINEQFF. The CDR3 DNA sequence: TGTGCCAGCAGCTTAGATTCCGCGGGGGGGATCAATGAGCAGTTCTTC.

This clone was recorded a few times. The rearrangement links TRBV5-1 to TRBJ1-1, with 10 bases fitting TRBD1. Trimming removed 4 bases from V and 1 base from J; junction bases left unmatched: 1. This CDR3 region has 14 residues. CDR1 SGHRS and CDR2 YFSETQ come from the germline V gene. The CDR3 DNA follows: TGCGCCAGCAGCGGACAGGGGGGGAACACTGAAGCTTTCTTT. Translating it yields CASSGQGGNTEAFF.

This clone was recorded only once. The V and J genes are TRBV5-1 and TRBJ2-7; tentatively, D is TRBD1 (6 bases). With 4 bases removed from V and 4 bases from J, the gap between germline ends came to 18 bases. CDR3 length: 15 amino acids. Germline V lookup: CDR1 SGHRS, CDR2 YFSETQ. CDR3 sequence reads: CASSTPGHSPYEQYF. For the CDR3, the DNA is TGCGCCAGCAGCACGCCGGGACACTCGCCGTACGAGCAGTACTTC.

The chain recombines TRBV7-8 with TRBJ1-2; D perhaps matches TRBD1 (5 bases). Germline V gene sequence: CDR1 SGHVS, CDR2 FQNEAQ. Trimming left V 3 bases short and J 7 bases short, with 21 bases between. CDR3 size: 16 residues. The CDR3 coding sequence is TGTGCCAGCAGCTTGAGTTTTCGGGAGGGGAGGACTGGCTACACCTTC. Its translation is CASSLSFREGRTGYTF. Together with reference TRBV7-8 and TRBJ1-2, the CDR3 gives the full variable domain: GAGVSQSPRYKVAKRGQDVALRCDPISGHVSLFWYQQALGQGPEFLTYFQNEAQLDKSGLPSDRFFAERPEGSVSTLKIQRTQQEDSAVYLCASSLSFREGRTGYTFGSGTRLTVV.

This rearrangement joins TRBV4-1 to TRBJ2-7; 10 nucleotides line up with TRBD1. The CDR3 runs to 15 residues. Per germline, CDR1 MGHRA and CDR2 YSYEKL. The ends lost 2 bases at V and 3 bases at J; junction bases unmatched: 4. For the CDR3, the DNA is TGCGCCAGCAGCCAACACCGGGACAGGGGCTACGAGCAGTACTTC. Its translation is CASSQHRDRGYEQYF.

The J gene is TRBJ1-4, the V gene TRBV19; 9 bases are shared with TRBD1. J gave up 6 bases and V 6 bases, and 8 bases lay outside the gene matches. CDR3 size: 15 residues. CDR1 is LNHDA, CDR2 SQIVND, per germline (reference sequence). In nucleotides, the CDR3 is TGTGCCAGTAGGAACTTGGGACAGGGCTATGAAAAACTGTTTTTT. It specifies CASRNLGQGYEKLFF.